At least ten counts were recorded for the clone carrying this T cell receptor (beta chain). Authors' data handling: Across samples, TCR counts had a median of roughly 96,000 and ranged from about 23,224 to 690,600. Each CDR3 protein gets one entry after TCRdb re-called the RACE reads with MiXCR. These V and J calls are TCRdb output, not the study's own analysis. The data hold about 360,000 distinct CDR3 sequences, with under 8% observed a single time. This entry belongs to a study of human T cells and chemical hapten exposure. Study information: Donors were sensitized with 2% DPC on the upper inner arm.

The length of the CDR3 is 13 residues. Germline values: CDR1 MNHEY, CDR2 SMNVEV (reference sequence). Trimming took off 5 bases at V and 6 bases at J, with 12 bases between the two ends. Time point defined: patch test 1, 2 weeks after DPC sensitization. Treatment reported: therapeutic diphenylcyclopropenone sensitization with weekly scalp DPC. Blood collection took place prior to placing each patch test. The chain uses TRBV27 and TRBJ2-3, with D unresolved. The sequencing used whole blood, collected in connection with sensitization to the hapten diphenylcyclopropenone (DPC). This receptor was identified in a woman in her late teens or twenties with alopecia areata. Some clones in this sample may be carry-over from other donors' samples. CDR3 in amino acids: CASSGPLMDTQYF. CDR3 sequence (DNA): TGTGCCAGCAGTGGCCCGTTAATGGATACGCAGTATTTT.